This entry features one TCR beta chain sequence. Per germline, CDR1 MNHNS and CDR2 SASEGT. V lost 2 bases, J lost 1 base, and 21 bases lay in between. The CDR3 consists of 19 residues. The data are from a study of cytomegalovirus exposure and HLA in healthy donors. Both 60 Vbeta primers and 13 Jbeta primers went into the PCR. Here immunoSEQ multiplex PCR was the method, and the copy in TCRdb shows in-frame clones only, minus some. Among 100,000 to 150,000 clones, more than 60% were seen once, and the ten largest hold around 9.1%. The chain uses TRBV6-1 and TRBJ2-4; no clear D gene. The sequence derives from a woman between 50 and 59 years old in good health and CMV-seropositive. Sequencing used PBMCs. CDR3 in amino acids: CASSERQELGSVAKNIQYF. For the CDR3, the DNA is TGTGCCAGCAGTGAACGCCAGGAATTGGGCAGTGTGGCCAAAAACATTCAGTACTTC.